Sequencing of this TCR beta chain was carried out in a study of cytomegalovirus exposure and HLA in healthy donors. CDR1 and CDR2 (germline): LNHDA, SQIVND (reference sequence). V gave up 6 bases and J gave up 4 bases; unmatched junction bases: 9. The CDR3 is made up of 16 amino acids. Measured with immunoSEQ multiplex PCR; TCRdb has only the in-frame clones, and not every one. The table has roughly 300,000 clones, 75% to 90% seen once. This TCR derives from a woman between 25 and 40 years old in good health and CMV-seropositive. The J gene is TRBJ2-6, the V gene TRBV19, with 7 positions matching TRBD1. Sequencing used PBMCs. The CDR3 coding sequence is TGTGCCAGTAGCCCGACAGGGTTGAGGGGGGCCAACGTCCTGACTTTC. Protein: CASSPTGLRGANVLTF.